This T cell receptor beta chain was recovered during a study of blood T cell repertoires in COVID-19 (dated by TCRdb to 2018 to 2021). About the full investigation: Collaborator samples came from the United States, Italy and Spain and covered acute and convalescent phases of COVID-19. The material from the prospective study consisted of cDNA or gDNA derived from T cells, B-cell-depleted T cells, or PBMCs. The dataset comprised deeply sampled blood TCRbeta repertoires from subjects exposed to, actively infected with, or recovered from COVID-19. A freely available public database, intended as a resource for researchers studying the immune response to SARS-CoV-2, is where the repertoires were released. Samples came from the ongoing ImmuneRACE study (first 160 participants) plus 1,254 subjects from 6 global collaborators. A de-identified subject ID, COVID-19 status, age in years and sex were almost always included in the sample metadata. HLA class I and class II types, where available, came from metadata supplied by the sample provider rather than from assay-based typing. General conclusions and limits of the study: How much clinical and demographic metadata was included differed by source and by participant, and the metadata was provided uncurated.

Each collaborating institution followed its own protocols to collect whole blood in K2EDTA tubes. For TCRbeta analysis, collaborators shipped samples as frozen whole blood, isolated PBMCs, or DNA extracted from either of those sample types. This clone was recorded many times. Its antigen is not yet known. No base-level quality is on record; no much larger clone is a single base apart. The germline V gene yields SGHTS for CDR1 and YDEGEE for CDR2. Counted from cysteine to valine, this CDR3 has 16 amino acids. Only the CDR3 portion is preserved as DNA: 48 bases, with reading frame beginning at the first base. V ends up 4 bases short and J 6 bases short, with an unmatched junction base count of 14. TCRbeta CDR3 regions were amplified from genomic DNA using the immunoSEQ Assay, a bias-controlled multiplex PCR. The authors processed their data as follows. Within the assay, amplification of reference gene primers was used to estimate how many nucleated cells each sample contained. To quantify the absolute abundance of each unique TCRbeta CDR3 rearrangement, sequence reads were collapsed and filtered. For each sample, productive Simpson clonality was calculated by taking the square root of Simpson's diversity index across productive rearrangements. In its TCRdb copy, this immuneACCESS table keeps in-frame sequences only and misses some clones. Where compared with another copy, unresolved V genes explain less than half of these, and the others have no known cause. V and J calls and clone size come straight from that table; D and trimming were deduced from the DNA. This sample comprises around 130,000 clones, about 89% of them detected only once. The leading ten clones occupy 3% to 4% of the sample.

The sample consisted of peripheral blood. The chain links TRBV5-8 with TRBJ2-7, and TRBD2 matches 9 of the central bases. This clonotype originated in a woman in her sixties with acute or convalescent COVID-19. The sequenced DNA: TGTGCCAGCAGCGGACCCCGGACTAGCGCTAGCAGCGAGCAGTACGTC. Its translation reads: CASSGPRTSASSEQYV.